This T cell receptor beta chain was captured in a study of blood T cells in healthy people across ages. It was with a sample-barcoded 5' primer and a J-beta primer mix that a second PCR of roughly 6 to 12 cycles was run. TCRdb called the 5' RACE reads again in MiXCR, with one record for every CDR3 protein. The sample comprises around 750,000 distinct CDR3 sequences, about 53% of which are singletons, and about 42% rests with the top ten. Deletions cut 5 bases from V and 14 bases from J, with 14 bases between. This CDR3 is built from 11 residues. This sequence was found in a man older than 75 in good health. Sequencing was performed on blood. The chain recombines TRBV12-3 or TRBV12-4 with TRBJ2-3; D gene unclear. The CDR3 region has the DNA TGTGCCAGCAGTGGTAACAGATACGCGTATTTT. This sequence encodes CASSGNRYAYF.